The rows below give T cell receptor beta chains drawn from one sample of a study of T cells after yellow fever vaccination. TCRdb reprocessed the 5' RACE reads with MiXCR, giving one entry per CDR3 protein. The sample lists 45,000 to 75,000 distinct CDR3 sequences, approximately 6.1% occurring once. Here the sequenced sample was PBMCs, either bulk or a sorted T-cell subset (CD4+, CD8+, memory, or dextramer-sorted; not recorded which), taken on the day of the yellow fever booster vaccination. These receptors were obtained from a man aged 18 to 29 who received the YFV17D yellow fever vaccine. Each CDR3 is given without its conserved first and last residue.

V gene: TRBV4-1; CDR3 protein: ASSHRAGGDIQY
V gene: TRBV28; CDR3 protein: ASTSGGGPRETQY
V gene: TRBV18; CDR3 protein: ATPRRDTGELF
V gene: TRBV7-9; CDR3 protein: ASSLPRFKIMNTEAF
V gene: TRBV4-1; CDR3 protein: ASSHTGDTGELF
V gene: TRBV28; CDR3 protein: ASSFPGGGSPQH
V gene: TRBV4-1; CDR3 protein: ASSQGRNRVGSYNEQF
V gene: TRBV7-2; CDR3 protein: ASSYLDRVYEQY
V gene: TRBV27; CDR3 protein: ASSFGVGGVAEQF
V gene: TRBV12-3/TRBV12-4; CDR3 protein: ASSLQGVGTGELF
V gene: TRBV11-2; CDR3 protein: ASSPEGYSPLH
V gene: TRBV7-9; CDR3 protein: ASSLLQGLEETQY
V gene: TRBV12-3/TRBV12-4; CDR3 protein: ASSLSDTQY
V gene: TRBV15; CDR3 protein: ATSRVRNTEAF
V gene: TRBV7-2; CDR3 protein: ASSLGGHEQF
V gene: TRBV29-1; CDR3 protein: SVELTGALQPQH
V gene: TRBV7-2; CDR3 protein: ASSLRGRGQSPLH
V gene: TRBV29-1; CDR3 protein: SEATGPYNEQF
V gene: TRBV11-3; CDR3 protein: ASSPHPGQEQF
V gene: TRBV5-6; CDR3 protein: ASSLSGIGTY
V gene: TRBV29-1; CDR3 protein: SVESSGGQTSTDTQY
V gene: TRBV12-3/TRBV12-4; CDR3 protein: ASSFRQNYGYT
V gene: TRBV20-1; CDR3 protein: SAPLFGGYT
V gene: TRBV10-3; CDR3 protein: AITPGRDGETQY
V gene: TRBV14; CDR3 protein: ASSLFKREQF
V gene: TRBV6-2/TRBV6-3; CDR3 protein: ASSFRLTGYGYT
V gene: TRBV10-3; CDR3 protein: AISPLDRGEGDTQY
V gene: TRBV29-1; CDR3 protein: SVAASGGQETQY
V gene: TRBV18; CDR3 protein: ASSTTGGGTDTQY
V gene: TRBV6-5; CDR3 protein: ASSYSVSGVTEAF
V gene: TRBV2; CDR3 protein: ASSMDRGAYNEQF
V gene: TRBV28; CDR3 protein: ASSRNRDNQPQH
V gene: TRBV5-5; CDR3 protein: ASSTLSVDTEAF
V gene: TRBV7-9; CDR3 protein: ADKKVAANYGYT
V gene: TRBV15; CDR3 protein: ATSRELAPYNEQF
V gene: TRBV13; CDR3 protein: ASSDRERAF
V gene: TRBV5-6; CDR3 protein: ASSFGRTIY
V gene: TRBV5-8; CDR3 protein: ASSFGTSGEETQY
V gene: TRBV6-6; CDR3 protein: ASSMTSYT
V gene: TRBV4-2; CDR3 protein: ASSQEALSLGRYT
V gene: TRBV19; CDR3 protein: ASSIIIGRDQPQH
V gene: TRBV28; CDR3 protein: ASSTPRDRVGGTEAF
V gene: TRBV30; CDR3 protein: ATIEGTIYNEQF
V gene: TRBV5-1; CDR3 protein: ASSPGQGVHEQY
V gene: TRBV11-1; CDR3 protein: AAGDRGGNEQF
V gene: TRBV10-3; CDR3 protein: AISSYRDRGRNPSPLH